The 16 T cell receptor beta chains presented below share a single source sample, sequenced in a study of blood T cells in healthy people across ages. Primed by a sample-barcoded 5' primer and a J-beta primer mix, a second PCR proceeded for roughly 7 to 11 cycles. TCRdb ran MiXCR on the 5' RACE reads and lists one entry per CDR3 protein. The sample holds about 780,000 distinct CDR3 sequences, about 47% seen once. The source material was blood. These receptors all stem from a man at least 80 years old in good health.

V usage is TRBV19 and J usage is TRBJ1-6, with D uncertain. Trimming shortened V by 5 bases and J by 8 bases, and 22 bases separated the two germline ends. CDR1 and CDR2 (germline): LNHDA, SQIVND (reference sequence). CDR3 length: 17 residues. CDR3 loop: CASSSYSSTKGYSPLHF. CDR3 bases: TGTGCCAGTAGTTCCTACTCCTCGACGAAGGGTTATTCACCCCTCCACTTT.

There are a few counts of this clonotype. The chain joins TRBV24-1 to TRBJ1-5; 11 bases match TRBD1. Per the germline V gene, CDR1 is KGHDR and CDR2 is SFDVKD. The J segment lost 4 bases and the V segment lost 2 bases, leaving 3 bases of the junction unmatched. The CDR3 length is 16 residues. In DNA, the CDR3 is TGTGCCACCAGTGATTCCGGGACAGGGGGTAATCAGCCCCAGCATTTT. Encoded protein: CATSDSGTGGNQPQHF.

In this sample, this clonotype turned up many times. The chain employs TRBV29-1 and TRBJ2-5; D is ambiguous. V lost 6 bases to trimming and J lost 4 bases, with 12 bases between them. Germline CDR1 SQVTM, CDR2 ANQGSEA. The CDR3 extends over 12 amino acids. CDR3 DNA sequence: TGCAGCGTGATGGGGAATAGAGAGACCCAGTACTTC. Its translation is CSVMGNRETQYF.

The CDR3 loop reads CSARRVRRNIADTQYF. The CDR3 region has the DNA TGCAGTGCTAGACGAGTAAGACGGAACATAGCAGATACGCAGTATTTT. V and J are TRBV20-1 and TRBJ2-3, with no clear D. The CDR3 totals 16 residues. V was cut by 2 bases and J by 4 bases, with 19 bases left in between. Germline CDR1 DFQATT, CDR2 SNEGSKA (reference sequence).

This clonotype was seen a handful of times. In nucleotides, the CDR3 is TGTGCCAGCAGGCCGATGGGACAGGGTTCCTACGAGCAGTACTTC. Translated, it gives CASRPMGQGSYEQYF. The gene calls are TRBV2 and TRBJ2-7; 9 bases are a match to TRBD1. V was pared by 6 bases and J by 1 base, with 7 bases of the junction left unmatched. The V gene's germline CDR1 is SNHLY and CDR2 FYNNEI. The CDR3 length is 15 residues. The full variable domain, rest sourced from reference TRBV2 and TRBJ2-7, is EPEVTQTPSHQVTQMGQEVILRCVPISNHLYFYWYRQILGQKVEFLVSFYNNEISEKSEIFDDQFSVERPDGSNFTLKIRSTKLEDSAMYFCASRPMGQGSYEQYFGPGTRLTVT.

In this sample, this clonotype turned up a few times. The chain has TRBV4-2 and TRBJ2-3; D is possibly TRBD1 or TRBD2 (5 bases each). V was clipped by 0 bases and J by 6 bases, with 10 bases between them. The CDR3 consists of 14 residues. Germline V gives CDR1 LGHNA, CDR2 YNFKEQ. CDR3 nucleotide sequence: TGTGCCAGCAGCCAAGATGGCAGGGAGGATACGCAGTATTTT. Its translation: CASSQDGREDTQYF.

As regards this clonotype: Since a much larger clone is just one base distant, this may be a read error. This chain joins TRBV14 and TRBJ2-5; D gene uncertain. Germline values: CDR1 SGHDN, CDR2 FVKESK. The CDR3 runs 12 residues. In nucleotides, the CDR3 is TGTGCCAGCAGCTTTACTCAAGAGACCCGGTACTTC. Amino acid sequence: CASSFTQETRYF.

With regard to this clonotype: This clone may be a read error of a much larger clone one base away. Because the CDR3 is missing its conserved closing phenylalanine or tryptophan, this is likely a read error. In DNA, the CDR3 is TGCAGTGCTAACTACGTAGATACGCAGTATTCT. It specifies CSANYVDTQYS. The chain joins TRBV20-1 to TRBJ2-3; no clear D gene. Per the germline V gene, CDR1 is DFQATT and CDR2 is SNEGSKA (reference sequence). The ends were cut back, 4 bases at V and 5 bases at J, with 7 bases in the middle. The length of the CDR3 is 11 residues.

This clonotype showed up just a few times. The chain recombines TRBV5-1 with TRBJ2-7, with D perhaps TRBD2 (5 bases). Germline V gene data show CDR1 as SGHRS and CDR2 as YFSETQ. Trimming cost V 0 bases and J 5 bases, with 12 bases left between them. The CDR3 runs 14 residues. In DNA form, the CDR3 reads TGCGCCAGCAGCTTGGATGGCGGGTGGGACGAGCAGTACTTC. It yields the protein CASSLDGGWDEQYF.

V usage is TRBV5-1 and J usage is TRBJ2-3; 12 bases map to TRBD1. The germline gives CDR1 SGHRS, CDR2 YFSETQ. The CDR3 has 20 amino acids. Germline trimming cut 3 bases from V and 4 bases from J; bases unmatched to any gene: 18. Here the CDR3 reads CASSSPGQGALGRGPDTQYF. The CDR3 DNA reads TGCGCCAGCAGCTCTCCGGGACAGGGGGCGTTAGGCAGAGGGCCAGATACGCAGTATTTT. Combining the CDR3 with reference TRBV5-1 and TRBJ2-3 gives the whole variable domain KAGVTQTPRYLIKTRGQQVTLSCSPISGHRSVSWYQQTPGQGLQFLFEYFSETQRNKGNFPGRFSGRQFSNSRSEMNVSTLELGDSALYLCASSSPGQGALGRGPDTQYFGPGTRLTVL.

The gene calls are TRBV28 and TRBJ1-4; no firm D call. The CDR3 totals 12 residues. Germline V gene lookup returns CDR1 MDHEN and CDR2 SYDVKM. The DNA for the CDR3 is TGTGCTACCCGCACAACTAATGAAAAACTGTTTTTT. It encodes CATRTTNEKLFF.

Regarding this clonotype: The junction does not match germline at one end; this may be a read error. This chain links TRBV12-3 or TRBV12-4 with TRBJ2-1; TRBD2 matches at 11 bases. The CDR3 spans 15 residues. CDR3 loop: CASSLAGGYRETQFF. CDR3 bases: TGTGCCAGCAGCTTAGCGGGAGGGTATCGGGAGACCCAGTTCTTC.

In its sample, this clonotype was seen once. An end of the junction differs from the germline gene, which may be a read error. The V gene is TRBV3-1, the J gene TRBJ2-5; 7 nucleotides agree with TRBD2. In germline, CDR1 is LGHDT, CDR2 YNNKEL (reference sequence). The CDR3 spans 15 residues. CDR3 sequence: CTSSQGAGARETQYF. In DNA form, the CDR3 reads TGTACCAGCAGCCAAGGGGCGGGAGCTAGAGAGACCCAGTACTTC.

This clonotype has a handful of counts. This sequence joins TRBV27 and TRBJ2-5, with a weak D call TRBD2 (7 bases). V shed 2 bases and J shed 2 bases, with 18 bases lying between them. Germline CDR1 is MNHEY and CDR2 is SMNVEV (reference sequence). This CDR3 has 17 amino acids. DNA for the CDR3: TGTGCCAGCAGTTTAAGGGGGGGGGGGCGGTTACAAGAGACCCAGTACTTC. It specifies CASSLRGGGRLQETQYF.

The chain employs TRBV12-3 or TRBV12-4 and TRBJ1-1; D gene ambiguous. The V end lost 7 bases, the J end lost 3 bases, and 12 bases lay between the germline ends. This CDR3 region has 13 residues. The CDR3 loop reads CASKTDGYTEAFF. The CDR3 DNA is TGTGCCAGCAAGACCGATGGGTACACTGAAGCTTTCTTT.

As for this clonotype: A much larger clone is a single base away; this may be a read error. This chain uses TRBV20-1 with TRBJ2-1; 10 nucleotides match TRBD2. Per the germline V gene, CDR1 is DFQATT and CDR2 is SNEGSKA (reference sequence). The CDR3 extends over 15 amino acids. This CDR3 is CSAVPLAGTYNVQFF. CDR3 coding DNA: TGCAGTGCTGTTCCACTAGCGGGAACCTACAATGTGCAGTTCTTC.